This T cell receptor (beta chain) was sequenced during a study of T cell responses to AZD1222 COVID-19 vaccine. General study results and limits: In the spike-specific TCR repertoire, nearly half reportedly target unmutated variant regions. Baseline seropositives among AZD1222 recipients totaled only five to seven.

The CDR3 has 14 residues. Germline CDR1 reads MNHNY; CDR2 reads SVGAGI (reference sequence). V was cut by 6 bases and J by 0 bases, with 10 bases left in between. Notes on this clone: Its antigen remains unidentified.

Assay: immunoSEQ multiplex PCR; the TCRdb copy retains only in-frame clones and omits some. The top ten clones hold 6.9% of a sample with some 86,000 clones, 88% of them seen once. The starting material was peripheral blood, obtained 28 days after the second AZD1222 dose. The V and J genes are TRBV6-6 and TRBJ2-3; D ambiguous. The clonotype comes from an adult who received the AZD1222 COVID-19 vaccine. CDR3 DNA: TGTGCCAGCAGCGAAAGGGCTAGCACAGATACGCAGTATTTT. This translates into CASSERASTDTQYF.